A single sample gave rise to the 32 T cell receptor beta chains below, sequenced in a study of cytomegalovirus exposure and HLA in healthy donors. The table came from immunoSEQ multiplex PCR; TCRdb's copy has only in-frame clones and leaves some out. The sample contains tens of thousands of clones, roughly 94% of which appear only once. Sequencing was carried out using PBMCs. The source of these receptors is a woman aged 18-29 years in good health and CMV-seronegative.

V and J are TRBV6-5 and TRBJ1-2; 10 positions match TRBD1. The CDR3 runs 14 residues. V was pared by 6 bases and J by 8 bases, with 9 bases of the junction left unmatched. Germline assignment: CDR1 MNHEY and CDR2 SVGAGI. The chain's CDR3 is CASRKSTGGTGYTF. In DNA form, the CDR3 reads TGTGCCAGCAGGAAGTCGACAGGGGGCACGGGCTACACCTTC.

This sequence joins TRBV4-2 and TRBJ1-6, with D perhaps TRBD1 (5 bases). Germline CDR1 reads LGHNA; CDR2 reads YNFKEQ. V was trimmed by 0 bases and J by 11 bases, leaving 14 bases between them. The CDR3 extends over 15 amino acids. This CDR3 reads CASSQDRVGGAPLHF. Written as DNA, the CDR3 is TGTGCCAGCAGCCAAGATCGGGTGGGAGGGGCACCCCTCCACTTT.

CDR3 region: CASRGTPVSTDTQYF. The CDR3 bases are TGTGCCAGTCGTGGGACTCCCGTAAGCACAGATACGCAGTATTTT. This sequence joins TRBV19 and TRBJ2-3, with D possibly matching TRBD2 (6 bases). The CDR3 has 15 residues. Trimming stripped 8 bases from V and 0 bases from J, with 15 bases between. The V gene's germline CDR1 is LNHDA and CDR2 SQIVND (reference sequence).

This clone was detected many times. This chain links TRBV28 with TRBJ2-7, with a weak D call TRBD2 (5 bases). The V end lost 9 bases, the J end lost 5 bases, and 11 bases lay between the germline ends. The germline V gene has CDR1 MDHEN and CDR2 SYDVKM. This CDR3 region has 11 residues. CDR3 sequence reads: CASTTGDEQYF. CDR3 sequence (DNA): TGTGCCAGTACTACCGGGGACGAGCAGTACTTC.

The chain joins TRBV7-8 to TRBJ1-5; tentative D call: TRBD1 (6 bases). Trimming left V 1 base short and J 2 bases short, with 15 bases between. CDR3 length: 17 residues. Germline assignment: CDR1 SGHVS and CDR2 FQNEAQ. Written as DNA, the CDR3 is TGTGCCAGCAGCTTAGGTCGGGGGGCTAAGGGCAATCAGCCCCAGCATTTT. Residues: CASSLGRGAKGNQPQHF. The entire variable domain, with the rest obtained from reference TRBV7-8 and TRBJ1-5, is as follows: GAGVSQSPRYKVAKRGQDVALRCDPISGHVSLFWYQQALGQGPEFLTYFQNEAQLDKSGLPSDRFFAERPEGSVSTLKIQRTQQEDSAVYLCASSLGRGAKGNQPQHFGDGTRLSIL.

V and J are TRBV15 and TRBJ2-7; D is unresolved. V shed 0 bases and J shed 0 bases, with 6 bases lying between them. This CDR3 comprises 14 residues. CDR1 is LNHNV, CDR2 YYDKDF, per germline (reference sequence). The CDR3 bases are TGTGCCACCAGCAGAGATTCTGTCTCCTACGAGCAGTACTTC. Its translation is CATSRDSVSYEQYF.

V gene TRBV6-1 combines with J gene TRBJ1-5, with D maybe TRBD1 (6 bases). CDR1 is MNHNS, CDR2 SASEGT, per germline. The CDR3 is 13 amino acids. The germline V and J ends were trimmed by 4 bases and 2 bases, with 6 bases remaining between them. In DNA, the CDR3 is TGTGCCAGCAGTGGGGGGCGCAATCAGCCCCAGCATTTT. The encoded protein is CASSGGRNQPQHF.

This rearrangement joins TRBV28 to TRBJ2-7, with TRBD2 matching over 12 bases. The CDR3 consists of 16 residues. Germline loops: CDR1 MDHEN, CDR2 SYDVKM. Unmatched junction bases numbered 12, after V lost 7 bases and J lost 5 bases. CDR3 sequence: CASKLLAGGPLDEQYF. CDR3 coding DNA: TGTGCCAGCAAACTCCTAGCGGGAGGGCCGCTCGACGAGCAGTACTTC. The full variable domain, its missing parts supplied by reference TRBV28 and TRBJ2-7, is DVKVTQSSRYLVKRTGEKVFLECVQDMDHENMFWYRQDPGLGLRLIYFSYDVKMKEKGDIPEGYSVSREKKERFSLILESASTNQTSMYLCASKLLAGGPLDEQYFGPGTRLTVT.

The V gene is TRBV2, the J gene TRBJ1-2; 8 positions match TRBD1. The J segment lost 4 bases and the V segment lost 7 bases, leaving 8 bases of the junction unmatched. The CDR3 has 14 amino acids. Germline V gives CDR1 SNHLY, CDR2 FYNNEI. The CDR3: CASTRDRHPYGYTF. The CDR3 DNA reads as TGTGCCAGCACTAGGGACAGGCACCCCTATGGCTACACCTTC.

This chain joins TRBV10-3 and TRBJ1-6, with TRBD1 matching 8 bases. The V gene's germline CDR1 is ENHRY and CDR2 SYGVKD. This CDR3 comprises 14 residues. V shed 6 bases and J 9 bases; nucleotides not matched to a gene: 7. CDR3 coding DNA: TGTGCCATCAGAAAGACAGGGGAGAGTTCACCCCTCCACTTT. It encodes CAIRKTGESSPLHF.

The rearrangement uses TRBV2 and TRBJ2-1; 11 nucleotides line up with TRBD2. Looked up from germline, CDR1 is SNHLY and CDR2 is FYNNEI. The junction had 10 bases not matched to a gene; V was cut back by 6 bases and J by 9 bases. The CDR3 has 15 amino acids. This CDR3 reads CASSTSGRLSGEQFF. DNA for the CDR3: TGTGCCAGCAGCACTAGCGGGAGACTTTCGGGTGAGCAGTTCTTC. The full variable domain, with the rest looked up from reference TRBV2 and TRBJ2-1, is EPEVTQTPSHQVTQMGQEVILRCVPISNHLYFYWYRQILGQKVEFLVSFYNNEISEKSEIFDDQFSVERPDGSNFTLKIRSTKLEDSAMYFCASSTSGRLSGEQFFGPGTRLTVL.

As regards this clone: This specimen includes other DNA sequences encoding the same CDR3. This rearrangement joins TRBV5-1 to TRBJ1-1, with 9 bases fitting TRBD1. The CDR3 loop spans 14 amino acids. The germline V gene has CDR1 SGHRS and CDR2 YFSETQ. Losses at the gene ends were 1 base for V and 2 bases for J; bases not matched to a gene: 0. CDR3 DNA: TGCGCCAGCAGCTTGACAGGGGGCAACACTGAAGCTTTCTTT. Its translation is CASSLTGGNTEAFF. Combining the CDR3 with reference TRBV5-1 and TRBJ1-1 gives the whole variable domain KAGVTQTPRYLIKTRGQQVTLSCSPISGHRSVSWYQQTPGQGLQFLFEYFSETQRNKGNFPGRFSGRQFSNSRSEMNVSTLELGDSALYLCASSLTGGNTEAFFGQGTRLTVV.

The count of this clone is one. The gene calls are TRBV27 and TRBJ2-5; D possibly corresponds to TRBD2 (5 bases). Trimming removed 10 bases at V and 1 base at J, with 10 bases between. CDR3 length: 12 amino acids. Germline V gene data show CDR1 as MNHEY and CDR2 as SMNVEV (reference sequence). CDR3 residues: CATRGVQETQYF. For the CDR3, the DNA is TGTGCCACCCGGGGAGTCCAAGAGACCCAGTACTTC.

The CDR3 region is CAIRSTTGANVLTF. CDR3 nucleotides: TGTGCCATCAGGTCTACCACGGGGGCCAACGTCCTGACTTTC. V is TRBV10-3 and J is TRBJ2-6; no clear D. CDR1 and CDR2 (germline): ENHRY, SYGVKD. The ends were cut back, 6 bases at V and 4 bases at J, with 10 bases in the middle. This CDR3 has 14 amino acids.

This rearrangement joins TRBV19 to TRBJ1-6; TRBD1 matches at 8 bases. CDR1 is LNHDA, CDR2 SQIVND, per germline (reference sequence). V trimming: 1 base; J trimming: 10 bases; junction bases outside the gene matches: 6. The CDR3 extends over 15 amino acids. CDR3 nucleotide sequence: TGTGCCAGTAGTATAGGGCGGACAGGGCAGTCACCCCTCCACTTT. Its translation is CASSIGRTGQSPLHF.

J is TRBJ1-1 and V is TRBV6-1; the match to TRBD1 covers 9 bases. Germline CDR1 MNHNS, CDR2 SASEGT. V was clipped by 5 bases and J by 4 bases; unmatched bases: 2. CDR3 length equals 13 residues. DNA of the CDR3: TGTGCCAGCAGTACAGGGGGCGGCACTGAAGCTTTCTTT. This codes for CASSTGGGTEAFF.

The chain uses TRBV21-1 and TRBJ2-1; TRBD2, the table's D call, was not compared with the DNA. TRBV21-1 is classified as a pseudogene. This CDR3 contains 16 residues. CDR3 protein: CASSKDEEEGLNEQFF. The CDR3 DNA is TGTGCCAGCAGCAAAGACGAGGAGGAGGGCCTAAATGAGCAGTTCTTC.

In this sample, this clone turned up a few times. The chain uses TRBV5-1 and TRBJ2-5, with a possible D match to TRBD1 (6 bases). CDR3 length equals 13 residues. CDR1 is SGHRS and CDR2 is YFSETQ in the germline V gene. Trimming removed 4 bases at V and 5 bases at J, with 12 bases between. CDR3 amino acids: CASSTIGGETQYF. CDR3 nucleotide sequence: TGCGCCAGCAGCACAATAGGGGGTGAGACCCAGTACTTC. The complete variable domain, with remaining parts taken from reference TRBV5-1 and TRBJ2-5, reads KAGVTQTPRYLIKTRGQQVTLSCSPISGHRSVSWYQQTPGQGLQFLFEYFSETQRNKGNFPGRFSGRQFSNSRSEMNVSTLELGDSALYLCASSTIGGETQYFGPGTRLLVL.

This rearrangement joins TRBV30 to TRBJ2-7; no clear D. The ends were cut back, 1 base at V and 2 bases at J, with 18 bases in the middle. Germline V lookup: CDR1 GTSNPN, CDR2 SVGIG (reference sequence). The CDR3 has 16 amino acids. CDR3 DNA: TGTGCCTGGAGTGGGGCGCGCAGCCCGAAGACCTACGAGCAGTACTTC. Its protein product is CAWSGARSPKTYEQYF.

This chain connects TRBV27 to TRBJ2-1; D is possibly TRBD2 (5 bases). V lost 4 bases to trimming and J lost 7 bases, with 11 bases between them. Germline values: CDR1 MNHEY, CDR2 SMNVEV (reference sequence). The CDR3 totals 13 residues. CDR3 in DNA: TGTGCCAGCAGTTCCGGGATCAGGAATGAGCAGTTCTTC. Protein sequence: CASSSGIRNEQFF.

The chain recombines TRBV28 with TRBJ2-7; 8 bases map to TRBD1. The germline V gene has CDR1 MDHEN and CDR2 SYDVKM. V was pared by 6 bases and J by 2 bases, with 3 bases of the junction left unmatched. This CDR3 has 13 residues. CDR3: CASRGTGTYEQYF. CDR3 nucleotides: TGTGCCAGCAGGGGGACAGGAACCTACGAGCAGTACTTC.

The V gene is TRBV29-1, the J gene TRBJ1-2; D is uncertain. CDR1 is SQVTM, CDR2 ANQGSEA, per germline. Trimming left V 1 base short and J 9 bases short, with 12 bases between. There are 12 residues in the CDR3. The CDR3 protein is CSVEGTPSSYTF. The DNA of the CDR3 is TGCAGCGTTGAAGGGACTCCCTCAAGCTACACCTTC.

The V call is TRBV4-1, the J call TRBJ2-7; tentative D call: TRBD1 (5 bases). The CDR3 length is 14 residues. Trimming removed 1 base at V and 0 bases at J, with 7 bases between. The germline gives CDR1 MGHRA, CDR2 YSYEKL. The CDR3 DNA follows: TGCGCCAGCAGCCAAGTTACAGGCTCCTACGAGCAGTACTTC. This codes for CASSQVTGSYEQYF.

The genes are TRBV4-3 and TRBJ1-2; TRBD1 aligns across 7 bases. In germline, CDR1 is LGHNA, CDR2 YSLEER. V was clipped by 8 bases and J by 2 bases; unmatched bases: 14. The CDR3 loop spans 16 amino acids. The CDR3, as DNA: TGCGCCAGCGGGCGAGAACAGGGGACCTCGAACTATGGCTACACCTTC. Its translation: CASGREQGTSNYGYTF.

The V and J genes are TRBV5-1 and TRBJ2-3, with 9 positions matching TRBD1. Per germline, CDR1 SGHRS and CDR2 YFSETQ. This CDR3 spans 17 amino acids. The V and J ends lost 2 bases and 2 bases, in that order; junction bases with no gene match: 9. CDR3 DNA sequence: TGCGCCAGCAGCTTATCCGGGACAGGGCCCTCCACAGATACGCAGTATTTT. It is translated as CASSLSGTGPSTDTQYF.

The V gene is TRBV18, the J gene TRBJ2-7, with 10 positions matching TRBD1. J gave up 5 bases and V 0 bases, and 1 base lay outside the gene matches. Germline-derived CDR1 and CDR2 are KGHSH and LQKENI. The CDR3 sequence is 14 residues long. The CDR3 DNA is TGTGCCAGCTCACCACCCGGGACAGGGGACGAGCAGTACTTC. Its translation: CASSPPGTGDEQYF.

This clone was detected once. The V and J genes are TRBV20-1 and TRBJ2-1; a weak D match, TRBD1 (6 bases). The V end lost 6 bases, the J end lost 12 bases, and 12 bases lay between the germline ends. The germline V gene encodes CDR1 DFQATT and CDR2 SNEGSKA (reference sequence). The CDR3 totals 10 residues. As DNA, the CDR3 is TGCAGTGCAAACAGGGTCGGGCAGTTCTTC. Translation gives CSANRVGQFF.

The CDR3 loop is CASSPDGFTGAFF. CDR3 DNA: TGCGCCAGCAGCCCGGACGGGTTCACAGGGGCTTTCTTT. The rearrangement uses TRBV5-1 and TRBJ1-1; a possible D gene is TRBD1 (6 bases). The V end lost 4 bases, the J end lost 11 bases, and 18 bases lay between the germline ends. This CDR3 comprises 13 residues. Germline V CDR1 and CDR2: SGHRS, YFSETQ.

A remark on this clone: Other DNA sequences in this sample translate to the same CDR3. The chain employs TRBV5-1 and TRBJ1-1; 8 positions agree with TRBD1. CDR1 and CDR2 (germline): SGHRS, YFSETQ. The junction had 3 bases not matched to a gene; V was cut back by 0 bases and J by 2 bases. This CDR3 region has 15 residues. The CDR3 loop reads CASSLDGQGNTEAFF. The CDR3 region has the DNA TGCGCCAGCAGCTTGGACGGACAGGGTAACACTGAAGCTTTCTTT.

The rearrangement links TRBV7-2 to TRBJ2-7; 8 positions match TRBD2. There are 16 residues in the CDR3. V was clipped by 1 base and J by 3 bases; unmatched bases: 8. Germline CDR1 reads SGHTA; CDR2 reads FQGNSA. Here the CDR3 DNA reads TGTGCCAGCAGCTTAGGGGGTAGCGGGATGGGCTACGAGCAGTACTTC. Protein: CASSLGGSGMGYEQYF. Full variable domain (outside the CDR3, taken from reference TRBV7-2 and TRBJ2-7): GAGVSQSPSNKVTEKGKDVELRCDPISGHTALYWYRQSLGQGLEFLIYFQGNSAPDKSGLPSDRFSAERTGGSVSTLTIQRTQQEDSAVYLCASSLGGSGMGYEQYFGPGTRLTVT.

CDR3 DNA: TGTGCCAGCAGTGGGGGCCCCTACGAGCAGTACTTC. Encoded protein: CASSGGPYEQYF. The chain carries TRBV27 and TRBJ2-7, with D perhaps matching TRBD1 (6 bases). This CDR3 is 12 amino acids long. V gave up 5 bases and J gave up 2 bases, with 7 bases separating them. Germline V gives CDR1 MNHEY, CDR2 SMNVEV (reference sequence).

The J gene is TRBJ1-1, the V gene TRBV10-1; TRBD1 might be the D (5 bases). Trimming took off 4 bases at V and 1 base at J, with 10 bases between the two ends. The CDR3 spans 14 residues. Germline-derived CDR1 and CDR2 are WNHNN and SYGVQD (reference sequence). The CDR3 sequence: CASSGGGKNTEAFF. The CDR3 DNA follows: TGCGCCAGCAGTGGGGGGGGGAAGAACACTGAAGCTTTCTTT.